The 27 T cell receptor beta chains below come from one sample, sequenced in a study of shared clonotypes between healthy human individuals. Naive CD8 cells, CD45RO-negative and positively selected for CCR7, excluded terminally differentiated effector memory CD45RA+ cells. This table comes from immunoSEQ multiplex PCR, and its TCRdb copy is limited to in-frame clones, with some not included. The sample consists of about 2.1 million clones, about 93% of them appearing once. Source material: naive CD8+ T cells from PBMCs. These receptors were taken from a man between 18 and 29 years old in good health. Some clones in this sample may be carry-over from other donors' samples.

The chain couples TRBV19 to TRBJ2-4; D perhaps matches TRBD2 (5 bases). Germline lookup yields CDR1 LNHDA and CDR2 SQIVND (reference sequence). The ends were cut back, 0 bases at V and 0 bases at J, with 6 bases in the middle. The CDR3 loop spans 15 amino acids. CDR3 loop: CASSIDGLAKNIQYF. The CDR3 DNA reads TGTGCCAGTAGTATAGATGGACTAGCCAAAAACATTCAGTACTTC.

The chain employs TRBV10-2 and TRBJ2-1, with D possibly being TRBD1 or TRBD2 (5 bases each). Trimming took 6 bases from V and 0 from J, leaving 15 bases between them. The CDR3 sequence is 16 residues long. CDR1 WSHSY and CDR2 SAAADI come from the germline V gene. CDR3 in amino acids: CASRQGLGTSYNEQFF. The DNA of the CDR3 is TGCGCCAGCAGGCAGGGTTTGGGGACCTCCTACAATGAGCAGTTCTTC.

This chain joins TRBV5-6 and TRBJ1-3; D not resolved. Trimming took 2 bases from V and 2 from J, leaving 8 bases between them. The germline V gene encodes CDR1 SGHDT and CDR2 YYEEEE. The CDR3 extends over 14 amino acids. The CDR3 DNA reads TGTGCCAGCAGCTTCGGCTACCCTGGAAACACCATATATTTT. The encoded protein is CASSFGYPGNTIYF.

This sequence joins TRBV6-4 and TRBJ2-7; D might be TRBD1 or TRBD2, each matching 6 bases. The V gene lost 5 bases and the J gene lost 9 bases, with 26 bases spanning the gap. The CDR3 is 16 residues long. From germline, CDR1 is MRHNA and CDR2 SNTAGT. The CDR3 nucleotides read TGTGCCAGCAGTCCTCTCGGGGGCAGACTACCCGGGCTGCAGTACTTC. Its protein is CASSPLGGRLPGLQYF.

The chain has TRBV30 and TRBJ1-2, with D perhaps matching TRBD1 (5 bases). V was trimmed by 6 bases and J by 8 bases, leaving 16 bases between them. The germline V gene has CDR1 GTSNPN and CDR2 SVGIG (reference sequence). The CDR3 runs 12 residues. The CDR3 coding sequence is TGTGCCTGCCCATCCGGGACCTTAGGCTACACCTTC. Residues: CACPSGTLGYTF.

On this clone: Other DNA sequences in this sample translate to the same CDR3. For the CDR3, the DNA is TGTGCCAGTAGTATCGGGAATGAGCAGTTCTTC. This translates into CASSIGNEQFF. The V and J genes are TRBV19 and TRBJ2-1; no clear D. This CDR3 region has 11 residues. CDR1 LNHDA and CDR2 SQIVND come from the germline V gene (reference sequence). Trimming stripped 3 bases from V and 7 bases from J, with 4 bases between.

V and J are TRBV4-1 and TRBJ1-4; unclear D gene. CDR1 MGHRA and CDR2 YSYEKL come from the germline V gene. The CDR3 runs to 18 residues. Trimming took 1 base from V and 3 from J, leaving 18 bases between them. The CDR3 sequence: CASSQVRGFGVANEKLFF. CDR3 bases: TGCGCCAGCAGCCAAGTCCGAGGGTTTGGAGTGGCTAATGAAAAACTGTTTTTT.

The V call is TRBV5-1, the J call TRBJ2-1, with 16 nucleotides matching TRBD2. The V gene's germline CDR1 is SGHRS and CDR2 YFSETQ. The CDR3 totals 18 residues. The junction had 5 bases not matched to a gene; V was cut back by 3 bases and J by 2 bases. The CDR3, as DNA: TGCGCCAGCAGCTCGGGACTAGCGGGAGGGCCCGCCTACAATGAGCAGTTCTTC. As protein: CASSSGLAGGPAYNEQFF. Variable domain in full (rest from reference TRBV5-1 and TRBJ2-1): KAGVTQTPRYLIKTRGQQVTLSCSPISGHRSVSWYQQTPGQGLQFLFEYFSETQRNKGNFPGRFSGRQFSNSRSEMNVSTLELGDSALYLCASSSGLAGGPAYNEQFFGPGTRLTVL.

A single count supports this clone. The V and J genes are TRBV28 and TRBJ2-5; TRBD2 aligns across 13 bases. The germline gives CDR1 MDHEN, CDR2 SYDVKM. The CDR3 is 16 residues long. V gave up 4 bases and J gave up 4 bases; unmatched junction bases: 6. CDR3 protein: CASSSGLAGEAETQYF. CDR3 nucleotide sequence: TGTGCCAGCAGTTCTGGACTAGCGGGAGAGGCAGAGACCCAGTACTTC.

This clone was observed a single time. The J gene is TRBJ2-5, the V gene TRBV27; D not resolved. This CDR3 comprises 16 residues. Deletions cut 4 bases from V and 2 bases from J, with 17 bases between. Germline lookup yields CDR1 MNHEY and CDR2 SMNVEV (reference sequence). The CDR3 reads CASSSLLVVGQETQYF. The CDR3 bases are TGTGCCAGCAGTTCGCTTCTCGTGGTGGGTCAAGAGACCCAGTACTTC.

This rearrangement joins TRBV19 to TRBJ2-1, with unresolved D. This CDR3 has 15 residues. The V and J ends lost 2 bases and 7 bases respectively, with 15 bases between them. Per germline, CDR1 LNHDA and CDR2 SQIVND (reference sequence). The CDR3 region has the DNA TGTGCCAGTAGTATATCGGCCTATATTGGGAATGAGCAGTTCTTC. Protein sequence: CASSISAYIGNEQFF.

The V and J genes are TRBV4-3 and TRBJ2-3; D remains unclear. The V gene lost 3 bases and the J gene lost 0 bases, with 4 bases spanning the gap. CDR1 and CDR2 from the germline V gene are LGHNA and YSLEER. This CDR3 region has 13 residues. CDR3 DNA sequence: TGCGCCAGCAGCCACCCTAGCACAGATACGCAGTATTTT. Protein product: CASSHPSTDTQYF.

This clone showed up just once. The rearrangement joins TRBV9 to TRBJ2-1, with TRBD1 as a possible D gene (5 bases). Germline CDR1 reads SGDLS; CDR2 reads YYNGEE. Trimming cost V 0 bases and J 7 bases, with 11 bases left between them. This CDR3 contains 14 residues. CDR3 in DNA: TGTGCCAGCAGCGTAGGGTCAGGGATGAATGAGCAGTTCTTC. As protein: CASSVGSGMNEQFF.

The count of this clone is one. The genes are TRBV10-3 and TRBJ1-2; possibly TRBD1 for D (6 bases). Germline values: CDR1 ENHRY, CDR2 SYGVKD. V lost 7 bases and J lost 0, with 9 bases in between. The CDR3 is made up of 13 amino acids. The CDR3 nucleotides are TGTGCCATCAAACAGGGTGCTAACTATGGCTACACCTTC. Amino acids: CAIKQGANYGYTF.

The chain combines TRBV9 with TRBJ2-6; D is possibly TRBD2 (6 bases). Per the germline V gene, CDR1 is SGDLS and CDR2 is YYNGEE. Trimming shortened V by 2 bases and J by 6 bases, and 12 bases separated the two germline ends. This CDR3 is built from 15 residues. CDR3 nucleotides: TGTGCCAGCAGCGTTGGGGGAGGTTCGGCCAACGTCCTGACTTTC. Its translation is CASSVGGGSANVLTF.

The chain has TRBV29-1 and TRBJ2-7; TRBD2 is a possible D gene (6 bases). V gave up 6 bases and J gave up 3 bases, with 24 bases separating them. The CDR3 loop spans 16 amino acids. Germline CDR1 is SQVTM and CDR2 is ANQGSEA. The CDR3 sequence is CSVSGQAGMINYEQYF. In nucleotides, the CDR3 is TGCAGCGTGTCCGGGCAGGCGGGAATGATTAACTACGAGCAGTACTTC.

The chain couples TRBV11-2 to TRBJ2-1, with 10 bases identical to TRBD2. The CDR3 spans 17 residues. Germline trimming cut 2 bases from V and 8 bases from J; bases unmatched to any gene: 12. Germline lookup yields CDR1 SGHAT and CDR2 FQNNGV. CDR3 DNA sequence: TGTGCCAGCAGCTTACCCTATCGGCTAGCGGGAGTCGATGAGCAGTTCTTC. Translation: CASSLPYRLAGVDEQFF.

The rearrangement uses TRBV7-3 and TRBJ2-1; D uncertain. Germline V gene data show CDR1 as SGHTA and CDR2 as FQGTGA. Trimming took off 3 bases at V and 2 bases at J, with 11 bases between the two ends. The CDR3 is made up of 15 amino acids. In nucleotides, the CDR3 is TGTGCCAGCAGCTTGGTGCACGGGCCCTACAATGAGCAGTTCTTC. Protein product: CASSLVHGPYNEQFF.

This clone has just one count. The chain carries TRBV5-5 and TRBJ1-2; no clear D. Germline V gene sequence: CDR1 SGHKS, CDR2 YYEKEE (reference sequence). The CDR3 extends over 13 amino acids. Trimming took off 2 bases at V and 6 bases at J, with 11 bases between the two ends. CDR3 nucleotides: TGTGCCAGCAGCTTCCTAGGGTTGGATGGCTACACCTTC. Its protein is CASSFLGLDGYTF.

This clone was recorded only once. This rearrangement joins TRBV7-9 to TRBJ1-2, with 7 nucleotides matching TRBD1. Trimming removed 4 bases from V and 5 bases from J; junction bases left unmatched: 10. This CDR3 has 15 amino acids. Germline values: CDR1 SEHNR, CDR2 FQNEAQ (reference sequence). DNA of the CDR3: TGTGCCAGCAGCTCAACAGGGGTTCGGCAATATGGCTACACCTTC. This sequence encodes CASSSTGVRQYGYTF.

The chain employs TRBV14 and TRBJ2-1, with TRBD2 matching over 8 bases. This CDR3 spans 15 amino acids. The germline V gene has CDR1 SGHDN and CDR2 FVKESK. V dropped 3 bases and J dropped 13; count of bases not matched to a gene: 14. CDR3 in amino acids: CASSHPHAGGGYQFF. CDR3 nucleotides: TGTGCCAGCAGCCACCCCCATGCCGGGGGGGGCTACCAGTTCTTC.

This rearrangement joins TRBV5-1 to TRBJ2-7, with TRBD1 matching 7 bases. The CDR3 is 17 amino acids. Germline CDR1 is SGHRS and CDR2 is YFSETQ. V lost 4 bases, J lost 2 bases, and 15 bases stayed unmatched. CDR3 DNA: TGCGCCAGCAGCCCCTCCCTACACGGGACAGCTACCTACGAGCAGTACTTC. Encoded protein: CASSPSLHGTATYEQYF. Full variable domain (missing parts from reference TRBV5-1 and TRBJ2-7): KAGVTQTPRYLIKTRGQQVTLSCSPISGHRSVSWYQQTPGQGLQFLFEYFSETQRNKGNFPGRFSGRQFSNSRSEMNVSTLELGDSALYLCASSPSLHGTATYEQYFGPGTRLTVT.

V usage is TRBV6-5 and J usage is TRBJ2-5; D is possibly TRBD2 (5 bases). Trimming pared 7 bases from V and 5 bases from J, leaving 14 bases between. Germline CDR1 MNHEY, CDR2 SVGAGI. The CDR3 loop spans 13 amino acids. The CDR3 loop reads CASTPTSGETQYF. Here the CDR3 DNA reads TGTGCCAGCACCCCCACGTCGGGGGAGACCCAGTACTTC.

V and J are TRBV6-1 and TRBJ2-3, with TRBD1 matching over 7 bases. The CDR3 extends over 14 amino acids. With V trimmed by 8 bases and J by 0 bases, 5 bases remained unmatched. Germline V gene lookup returns CDR1 MNHNS and CDR2 SASEGT. CDR3 sequence reads: CASGRQGSTDTQYF. For the CDR3, the DNA is TGTGCCAGCGGAAGACAGGGAAGCACAGATACGCAGTATTTT.

This clone appeared once. One end of the junction fails to match germline, which may point to a read error. The chain is built from TRBV28 and TRBJ2-7; 9 bases are a match to TRBD1. The CDR3 has 14 residues. CDR1 is MDHEN and CDR2 is SYDVKM in the germline V gene. In DNA, the CDR3 is TGTGCCAGCAGCTTTACAGGGGGCCTCTACGAGCAGTACTTT. Its translation is CASSFTGGLYEQYF.

This rearrangement joins TRBV4-3 to TRBJ2-3; D assignment may be TRBD1 or TRBD2 (5 bases each). This CDR3 has 16 residues. The germline CDR1 and CDR2 sequences are LGHNA and YSLEER. V was trimmed by 1 base and J by 4 bases, leaving 15 bases between them. In DNA form, the CDR3 reads TGCGCCAGCAGCCAAGTGGGGGAAGGGGCGGCAGATACGCAGTATTTT. It codes for CASSQVGEGAADTQYF.

A note on this clone: The sample carries other DNA sequences with the same CDR3. The rearrangement joins TRBV27 to TRBJ2-7; the D gene is possibly TRBD1 (6 bases). Germline V gene data show CDR1 as MNHEY and CDR2 as SMNVEV (reference sequence). The CDR3 consists of 13 residues. V lost 5 bases and J 3 bases, leaving 11 bases between the germline ends. The CDR3 region has the DNA TGTGCCAGCAGTCCAGGGGCGGTCTACGAGCAGTACTTC. Translation: CASSPGAVYEQYF.